Shown below are 31 T cell receptor beta chains from a single sample sequenced in a study of T cell repertoires in cytomegalovirus infection. TCRdb re-called the reads through MiXCR, storing one row per CDR3 protein. The table shows about 740,000 distinct CDR3 sequences, with 35% occurring only once. Sequencing was done on a sample of PBMCs. All receptors come from a human donor in good health (CMV status not recorded). Some clones in this sample may be carry-over from other donors' samples.

V and J are TRBV25-1 and TRBJ1-2; D is perhaps TRBD1 (6 bases). Germline CDR1 MGHDK, CDR2 SYGVNS. The CDR3 is made up of 13 amino acids. The V and J ends lost 2 bases and 8 bases respectively, with 12 bases between them. Here the CDR3 reads CASSERAGEGYTF. CDR3 coding DNA: TGTGCCAGCAGTGAACGCGCAGGGGAGGGCTACACCTTC.

The chain employs TRBV6-5 and TRBJ1-5, with D perhaps TRBD1 (6 bases). The CDR3 extends over 15 amino acids. The germline V gene has CDR1 MNHEY and CDR2 SVGAGI. Trimming took 5 bases from V and 2 from J, leaving 13 bases between them. The CDR3 region is CASSQGMGGNQPQHF. In nucleotides, the CDR3 is TGTGCCAGCAGTCAGGGGATGGGGGGCAATCAGCCCCAGCATTTT.

This clonotype came up many times. The rearrangement uses TRBV5-6 and TRBJ2-3, with a weak D call TRBD2 (7 bases). Trimming pared 0 bases from V and 3 bases from J, leaving 14 bases between. This CDR3 contains 16 residues. CDR1 and CDR2 (germline): SGHDT, YYEEEE. The CDR3 sequence: CASSLDGGQGTDTQYF. In DNA, the CDR3 is TGTGCCAGCAGCTTGGACGGGGGGCAAGGAACAGATACGCAGTATTTT.

This CDR3 reads CASSLGGSGTGELFF. The CDR3 DNA is TGTGCCAGCAGCTTAGGGGGGTCGGGCACCGGGGAGCTGTTTTTT. This rearrangement joins TRBV7-6 to TRBJ2-2; D tentatively reads TRBD1 or TRBD2 (5 bases each). In germline, CDR1 is SGHVS, CDR2 FNYEAQ. CDR3 length: 15 residues. Trimming shortened V by 1 base and J by 4 bases, and 10 bases separated the two germline ends.

Remarks on this clonotype: The CDR3 does not close with the conserved phenylalanine or tryptophan, likely indicating a read error. This chain uses TRBV7-6 with TRBJ2-3; D is ambiguous. CDR1 and CDR2 from the germline V gene are SGHVS and FNYEAQ. There are 15 residues in the CDR3. The CDR3 here is CASSSLAVGTYTQYL. CDR3 in DNA: TGTGCCAGCAGCTCCCTGGCGGTAGGCACATATACGCAGTATTTG.

This sequence joins TRBV7-9 and TRBJ1-4; D is unresolved. Germline V CDR1 and CDR2: SEHNR, FQNEAQ (reference sequence). The CDR3 has 15 residues. Between the trimmed V and J ends, which lost 5 bases and 5 bases, there was a span of 15 bases. CDR3 in amino acids: CASSVGYRENEKLFF. In DNA, the CDR3 is TGTGCCAGCAGCGTAGGATACAGAGAGAATGAAAAACTGTTTTTT.

This clonotype was recorded at least ten times. The V and J genes are TRBV9 and TRBJ2-3; D remains unclear. The V and J ends lost 0 bases and 6 bases respectively, with 5 bases between them. The CDR3 loop spans 12 amino acids. Germline CDR1 and CDR2: SGDLS and YYNGEE. Written as DNA, the CDR3 is TGTGCCAGCAGCGTAGGAACGGATACGCAGTATTTT. It translates to CASSVGTDTQYF.

This clonotype was counted ten times or more. The gene calls are TRBV7-6 and TRBJ2-1, with TRBD1 matching over 9 bases. The germline CDR1 and CDR2 sequences are SGHVS and FNYEAQ. The trim removed 5 bases at V and 3 bases at J, leaving 14 bases unmatched. The CDR3 loop spans 18 amino acids. The chain's CDR3 is CASSPRQLQGAGYNEQFF. The DNA of the CDR3 is TGTGCCAGCAGCCCCCGCCAGCTACAGGGGGCCGGCTACAATGAGCAGTTCTTC.

To note about this clonotype: At one end, the junction sequence differs from germline, possibly due to a read error. The genes are TRBV10-2 and TRBJ2-4, with no clear D. Germline CDR1 WSHSY, CDR2 SAAADI. This CDR3 spans 15 amino acids. The CDR3 coding sequence is TGCGCCAGCAGTGAGTGGTCTTTAGCCAAAAACATGCAGTACTTC. Translation gives CASSEWSLAKNMQYF.

The chain uses TRBV6-1 and TRBJ2-1; D gene unclear. Per germline, CDR1 MNHNS and CDR2 SASEGT. The CDR3 contains 14 residues. Trimming removed 7 bases at V and 5 bases at J, with 15 bases between. CDR3 sequence: CASTKLEPNNEQFF. CDR3 sequence (DNA): TGTGCCAGCACCAAACTGGAGCCTAACAATGAGCAGTTCTTC.

The chain is built from TRBV5-6 and TRBJ2-7, with TRBD2 identical over 9 bases. V shed 4 bases, J shed 1 base, and the junction held 12 bases outside the gene matches. The length of the CDR3 is 17 residues. Germline V lookup: CDR1 SGHDT, CDR2 YYEEEE. Here the CDR3 reads CASSQPTGTSRSYEQYF. The CDR3 nucleotides are TGTGCCAGCAGCCAACCGACCGGGACTAGCAGATCCTACGAGCAGTACTTC.

Comment on this clonotype: No conserved phenylalanine or tryptophan is present at the end of the CDR3, so a read error is the likely explanation. The chain couples TRBV25-1 to TRBJ2-1; 12 bases match TRBD2. V lost 1 base and J lost 8; bases outside the gene matches: 9. There are 17 residues in the CDR3. Germline loops: CDR1 MGHDK, CDR2 SYGVNS. The CDR3 loop reads CASSEWASGRAGDEQFL. Written as DNA, the CDR3 is TGTGCCAGCAGTGAATGGGCTAGCGGGAGGGCTGGGGATGAGCAGTTCTTA.

The chain joins TRBV6-6 to TRBJ1-1; no clear D gene. CDR1 MNHNY and CDR2 SVGAGI come from the germline V gene (reference sequence). CDR3 length equals 8 residues. V was clipped by 6 bases and J by 11 bases, with 4 bases between them. The chain's CDR3 is CASRGAFF. In DNA form, the CDR3 reads TGTGCCAGCAGGGGGGCTTTCTTT.

The rearrangement links TRBV7-9 to TRBJ1-1; D possibly corresponds to TRBD1 (5 bases). The CDR3 sequence is 15 residues long. Trimming took 5 bases from V and 0 from J, leaving 13 bases between them. Germline CDR1 SEHNR, CDR2 FQNEAQ (reference sequence). CDR3 nucleotide sequence: TGTGCCAGCAGCCTCTCCGACAGCCTGAACACTGAAGCTTTCTTT. As protein: CASSLSDSLNTEAFF.

The rearrangement uses TRBV9 and TRBJ2-5, with unresolved D. Germline lookup yields CDR1 SGDLS and CDR2 YYNGEE. CDR3 length: 14 amino acids. V was cut by 2 bases and J by 4 bases, with 12 bases left in between. The CDR3 DNA reads TGTGCCAGCAGCGTTACCTCATGGTCAGAGACCCAGTACTTC. Its translation: CASSVTSWSETQYF. Drawing the rest from reference TRBV9 and TRBJ2-5, the complete variable domain is DSGVTQTPKHLITATGQRVTLRCSPRSGDLSVYWYQQSLDQGLQFLIQYYNGEERAKGNILERFSAQQFPDLHSELNLSSLELGDSALYFCASSVTSWSETQYFGPGTRLLVL.

This clonotype was detected ten times or more. The V gene is TRBV6-1, the J gene TRBJ2-7, with unresolved D. With 5 bases removed from V and 6 bases from J, the gap between germline ends came to 11 bases. Per the germline V gene, CDR1 is MNHNS and CDR2 is SASEGT. The length of the CDR3 is 12 residues. The CDR3 loop is CASSPSEAEQYF. The DNA of the CDR3 is TGTGCCAGCAGTCCCAGCGAGGCCGAGCAGTACTTC.

This rearrangement joins TRBV12-3 or TRBV12-4 to TRBJ1-5; D perhaps matches TRBD1 (5 bases). The germline V and J ends were trimmed by 6 bases and 2 bases, with 23 bases remaining between them. The CDR3 is made up of 18 amino acids. The CDR3 coding sequence is TGTGCCAGCAGCGACCATTCAAGGGGATTGGAAGGCAATCAGCCCCAGCATTTT. Its protein is CASSDHSRGLEGNQPQHF.

This sequence joins TRBV9 and TRBJ2-7; unclear D gene. Deletions cut 0 bases from V and 4 bases from J, with 8 bases between. This CDR3 is 13 amino acids long. The germline V gene encodes CDR1 SGDLS and CDR2 YYNGEE. The CDR3 loop reads CASSVADDYEQYF. The DNA of the CDR3 is TGTGCCAGCAGCGTAGCTGATGATTACGAGCAGTACTTC.

The V gene is TRBV6-1, the J gene TRBJ2-1, with 7 positions matching TRBD2. This CDR3 has 15 residues. In germline, CDR1 is MNHNS, CDR2 SASEGT. After removal of 11 bases from V and 10 bases from J, the junction contained 20 bases not matched to a gene. This CDR3 reads CASAGLSKAGLEQFF. DNA of the CDR3: TGTGCCTCGGCCGGGCTCTCCAAAGCGGGATTGGAGCAGTTCTTC.

The V gene is TRBV6-2 or TRBV6-3, the J gene TRBJ2-2, with D tentatively TRBD2 (6 bases). V was pared by 5 bases and J by 6 bases, with 19 bases between. Germline loops: CDR1 MNHEY, CDR2 SVGEGT. This CDR3 contains 16 residues. CDR3 coding DNA: TGTGCCAGCAGTCCCCGACTAGAATGGGTTGCCGGGGAGCTGTTTTTT. It translates to CASSPRLEWVAGELFF.

This clonotype turned up a few times. The chain couples TRBV29-1 to TRBJ1-4; D remains unclear. This CDR3 contains 13 residues. Trimming cost V 4 bases and J 5 bases, with 11 bases left between them. Germline V gives CDR1 SQVTM, CDR2 ANQGSEA. This chain's CDR3 is CSVADGVNEKLFF. The CDR3 coding sequence is TGCAGCGTTGCCGACGGCGTGAATGAAAAACTGTTTTTT.

This clonotype has a count of ten or more. The J gene is TRBJ1-1, the V gene TRBV28, with D tentatively TRBD1 (6 bases). The germline V gene has CDR1 MDHEN and CDR2 SYDVKM. The CDR3 runs to 13 residues. V was clipped by 7 bases and J by 9 bases, with 18 bases between them. CDR3 sequence reads: CASNQIITGQAFF. The CDR3 DNA sequence: TGTGCCAGCAACCAAATAATTACAGGGCAAGCTTTCTTT.

This sequence joins TRBV7-2 and TRBJ2-7; D could derive from TRBD1 or TRBD2 (5 bases each). Trimming took 4 bases from V and 4 from J, leaving 11 bases between them. Germline V gene lookup returns CDR1 SGHTA and CDR2 FQGNSA. The CDR3 is 13 residues long. The CDR3 here is CASSSRDPYEQYF. The DNA for the CDR3 is TGTGCCAGCAGCTCCCGGGACCCATACGAGCAGTACTTC.

The chain joins TRBV29-1 to TRBJ2-7; 11 positions match TRBD1. The CDR3 spans 13 residues. CDR1 is SQVTM and CDR2 is ANQGSEA in the germline V gene. Losses at the gene ends were 7 bases for V and 2 bases for J; bases not matched to a gene: 4. CDR3 DNA: TGCAGCGCGATGGGACAGGGGGCCTACGAGCAGTACTTC. Amino acid sequence: CSAMGQGAYEQYF.

Concerning this clonotype: A junction boundary mismatches the germline segment, possibly from a read error. The chain recombines TRBV4-2 with TRBJ2-3; D tentatively fits TRBD1 or TRBD2 (5 bases each). The CDR3 has 13 residues. Germline assignment: CDR1 LGHNA and CDR2 YNFKEQ. The CDR3 coding sequence is TGTTCCAGCAGCCAAGCTACCCGGGACCCGCAGTATTTT. This encodes CSSSQATRDPQYF.

This clonotype was observed a few times. V and J are TRBV7-2 and TRBJ2-2; D gene unclear. The CDR3 totals 14 residues. In germline, CDR1 is SGHTA, CDR2 FQGNSA. V dropped 2 bases and J dropped 4 bases, with 8 bases sitting between them. The chain's CDR3 is CASSLFGSTGELFF. CDR3 in DNA: TGTGCCAGCAGCTTATTCGGTTCCACCGGGGAGCTGTTTTTT.

This clonotype was detected a few times. This chain joins TRBV28 and TRBJ2-2; TRBD2 matches at 8 bases. Germline CDR1 reads MDHEN; CDR2 reads SYDVKM. This CDR3 comprises 14 residues. The junction had 3 bases not matched to a gene; V was cut back by 4 bases and J by 5 bases. The CDR3 loop reads CASSYRGGTGELFF. CDR3 bases: TGTGCCAGCAGTTATCGGGGGGGAACCGGGGAGCTGTTTTTT.

This clonotype showed up many times. CDR3 DNA sequence: TGCAGTGCTGGGCTGGGACAGGGGGCGGGGGGCATTCAGTACTTC. This gives the protein CSAGLGQGAGGIQYF. The chain combines TRBV20-1 with TRBJ2-4; TRBD1 agrees at 12 bases. Per germline, CDR1 DFQATT and CDR2 SNEGSKA (reference sequence). CDR3 length: 15 residues. Trimming took 5 bases from V and 9 from J; bases not matched to a gene: 11.

This clonotype was seen a few times. The V call is TRBV19, the J call TRBJ2-7; the D gene could be TRBD1 or TRBD2 (5 bases each). The V gene's germline CDR1 is LNHDA and CDR2 SQIVND (reference sequence). The CDR3 sequence is 13 residues long. Between the trimmed V and J ends, which lost 2 bases and 6 bases, there was a span of 11 bases. The CDR3 nucleotides read TGTGCCAGTAGTATAAAGGCAGGGACCGAGCAGTACTTC. Translation: CASSIKAGTEQYF.

The chain couples TRBV4-2 to TRBJ1-1; TRBD1 agrees at 8 bases. Losses at the gene ends were 0 bases for V and 3 bases for J; bases not matched to a gene: 9. This CDR3 has 17 amino acids. The germline V gene has CDR1 LGHNA and CDR2 YNFKEQ. The CDR3 here is CASSQEPQPTGDTEAFF. CDR3 nucleotide sequence: TGTGCCAGCAGCCAAGAGCCCCAACCGACAGGGGACACTGAAGCTTTCTTT.

The table lists this clonotype with a few counts. This sequence joins TRBV20-1 and TRBJ1-1; TRBD1 is a possible D gene (5 bases). The length of the CDR3 is 13 residues. From germline, CDR1 is DFQATT and CDR2 SNEGSKA (reference sequence). V lost 4 bases to trimming and J lost 4 bases, with 13 bases between them. CDR3 sequence reads: CSAIVGESTEAFF. Here the CDR3 DNA reads TGCAGTGCTATAGTAGGGGAGAGCACTGAAGCTTTCTTT.